The rows below give T cell receptor beta chains drawn from one sample of a study of metastatic and nonmetastatic thyroid tumors. TCRdb re-analyzed the PCR reads through MiXCR. The table records about 92,000 clones, 14% to 15% of them present only once. The sequenced sample was blood. These receptors were obtained from a female donor with papillary thyroid cancer or a benign thyroid nodule (not recorded which). Some clones in this sample may be carry-over from other donors' samples. The CDR3 runs from the conserved cysteine through the conserved F or W. D genes are given only for firm matches. Expanded clones get a size class; other rows say once, few or many, or leave the size out.

>TRBD1|TRBJ1-2|TRBV11-2|many
TGTGCCAGCGTCCCCGGGGACAGGGGGCGCGGGGTCTATGGCTACACCTTC
CASVPGDRGRGVYGYTF
>TRBD1|TRBJ1-2|TRBV7-9|many
TGTGCCAGCAGCTTAGAGACAGGGGGCGGCTACACCTTC
CASSLETGGGYTF
>NA|TRBJ2-1|TRBV24-1|many
TGTGCCACCAGTGATTTGTGGACGGACAATGAGCAGTTCTTC
CATSDLWTDNEQFF
>NA|TRBJ2-1|TRBV25-1|many
TGTGCCAGCTCAACCACCACTCCGCGGCAGTTCTTC
CASSTTTPRQFF
>TRBD1|TRBJ1-2|TRBV4-2|many
TGTGCCAGCAGCGAGGGAGGGGGCTCTGGCTACACCTTC
CASSEGGGSGYTF
>TRBD1|TRBJ1-2|TRBV5-6|many
TGTGCCAGCAGCTGGGGACAGGGGGCTGGCGGCTACACCTTC
CASSWGQGAGGYTF
>NA|TRBJ1-5|TRBV6-1|few
TGTGCCAGCAGTAGGGCCGGGGTGGGCAATCAGCCACAGCATTTT
CASSRAGVGNQPQHF
>NA|TRBJ2-6|TRBV15|few
TGTGCCACCAGCAGAGGAAGGGGGATTTGGGAGGCCAACGTCCTGACTTTC
CATSRGRGIWEANVLTF
>TRBD1|TRBJ2-7|TRBV6-5|few
TGTGCCAGCAGTTCCCTCGGACAGGTGGCGCCCCGGGGATACGAGCAGTACTTC
CASSSLGQVAPRGYEQYF
>TRBD1|TRBJ1-6|TRBV3-1|many
TGTGCCAGCAGCCAAACCGGGACAGCTTATAATTCACCCCTCCACTTT
CASSQTGTAYNSPLHF
>NA|TRBJ2-1|TRBV10-3|many
TGTGCCATCAGGCCGGACATAGGATTGGGGCAGTTCTTC
CAIRPDIGLGQFF
>NA|TRBJ2-7|TRBV4-1|many
TGCGCCAGCAGCCAAGTCAGGGTGGGGGAGCAGTACTTC
CASSQVRVGEQYF
>NA|TRBJ2-1|TRBV6-2/TRBV6-3|many
TGTGCCAGCAGTTACTCGGGGGGCTCCTACAATGAGCAGTTCTTC
CASSYSGGSYNEQFF
>TRBD1|TRBJ1-6|TRBV11-1|many
TGTGCCAGCAGCTCACGGGACAGGCGAAATTCACCCCTCCACTTT
CASSSRDRRNSPLHF
>TRBD1|TRBJ1-1|TRBV5-6|many
TGTGCCAGCAGCCAAGGGACAGCTGAAGCTTTCTTT
CASSQGTAEAFF
>NA|TRBJ2-7|TRBV3-1|many
TGTGCCAGCAGCTACCTTGGGGGGCTAGGCGAGCAGTACTTC
CASSYLGGLGEQYF
>NA|TRBJ2-7|TRBV28|many
TGTGCCAGCAGTCCCTCCTCCTACGAGCAGTACTTC
CASSPSSYEQYF
>TRBD1|TRBJ1-1|TRBV20-1|NA
TGCAGTGCCCGACAGGGCCCCACTGAAGCTTTCTTT
CSARQGPTEAFF